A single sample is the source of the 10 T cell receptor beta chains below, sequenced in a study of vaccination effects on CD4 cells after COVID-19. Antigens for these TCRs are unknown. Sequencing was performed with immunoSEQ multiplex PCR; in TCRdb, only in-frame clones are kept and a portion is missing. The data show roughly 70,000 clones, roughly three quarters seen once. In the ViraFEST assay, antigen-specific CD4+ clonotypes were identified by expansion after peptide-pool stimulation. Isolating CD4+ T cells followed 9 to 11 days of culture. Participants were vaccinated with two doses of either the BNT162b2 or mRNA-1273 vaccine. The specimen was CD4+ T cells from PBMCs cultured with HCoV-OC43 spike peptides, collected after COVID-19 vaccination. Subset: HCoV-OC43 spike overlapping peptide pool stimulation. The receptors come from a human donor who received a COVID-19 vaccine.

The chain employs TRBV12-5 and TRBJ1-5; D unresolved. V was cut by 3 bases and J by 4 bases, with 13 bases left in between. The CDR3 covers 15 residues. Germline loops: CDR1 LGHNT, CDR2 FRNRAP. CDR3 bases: TGTGCTAGTGGTTTCGGTGGGGTAGGGAATCAGCCCCAGCATTTT. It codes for CASGFGGVGNQPQHF. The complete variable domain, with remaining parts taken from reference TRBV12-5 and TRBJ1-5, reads DARVTQTPRHKVTEMGQEVTMRCQPILGHNTVFWYRQTMMQGLELLAYFRNRAPLDDSGMPKDRFSAEMPDATLATLKIQPSEPRDSAVYFCASGFGGVGNQPQHFGDGTRLSIL.

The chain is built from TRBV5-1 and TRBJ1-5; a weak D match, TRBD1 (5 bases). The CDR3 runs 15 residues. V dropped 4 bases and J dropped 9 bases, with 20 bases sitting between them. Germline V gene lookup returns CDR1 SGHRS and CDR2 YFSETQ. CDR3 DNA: TGCGCCAGCAGCCCGGAAGGCAGCGGGGCATCGCCCCAGCATTTT. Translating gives CASSPEGSGASPQHF.

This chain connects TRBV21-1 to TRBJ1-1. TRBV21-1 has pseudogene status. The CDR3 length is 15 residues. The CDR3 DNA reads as TGTGCCAGCAGCGCCAAACGAAGGGAGAACACTGAAGCTTTCTTT. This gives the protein CASSAKRRENTEAFF.

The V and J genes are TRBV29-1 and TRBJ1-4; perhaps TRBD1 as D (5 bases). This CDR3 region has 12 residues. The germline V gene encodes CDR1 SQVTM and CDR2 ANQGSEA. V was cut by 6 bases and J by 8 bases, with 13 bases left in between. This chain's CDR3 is CSVLEGNEKLFF. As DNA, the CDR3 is TGCAGCGTCCTTGAGGGGAACGAAAAACTGTTTTTT.

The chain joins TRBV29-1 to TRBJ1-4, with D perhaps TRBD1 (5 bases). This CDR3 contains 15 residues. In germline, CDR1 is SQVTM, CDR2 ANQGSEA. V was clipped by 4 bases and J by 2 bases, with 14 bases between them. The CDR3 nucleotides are TGCAGCGTTGGGAGCGGGGGTTCGACTAATGAAAAACTGTTTTTT. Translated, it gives CSVGSGGSTNEKLFF.

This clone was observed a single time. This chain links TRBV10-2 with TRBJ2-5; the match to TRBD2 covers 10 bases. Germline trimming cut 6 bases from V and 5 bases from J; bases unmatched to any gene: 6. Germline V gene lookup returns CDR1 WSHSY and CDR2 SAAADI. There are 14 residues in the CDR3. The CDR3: CASRERGGGETQYF. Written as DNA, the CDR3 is TGCGCCAGCAGGGAGCGGGGGGGCGGGGAGACCCAGTACTTC.

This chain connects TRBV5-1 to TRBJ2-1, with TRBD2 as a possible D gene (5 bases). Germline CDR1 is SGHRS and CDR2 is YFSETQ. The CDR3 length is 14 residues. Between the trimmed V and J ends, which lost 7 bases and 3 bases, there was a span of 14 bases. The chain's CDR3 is CASGEIGLYNEQFF. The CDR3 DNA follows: TGCGCCAGCGGAGAGATCGGACTCTACAATGAGCAGTTCTTC. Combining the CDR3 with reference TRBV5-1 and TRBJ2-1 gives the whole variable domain KAGVTQTPRYLIKTRGQQVTLSCSPISGHRSVSWYQQTPGQGLQFLFEYFSETQRNKGNFPGRFSGRQFSNSRSEMNVSTLELGDSALYLCASGEIGLYNEQFFGPGTRLTVL.

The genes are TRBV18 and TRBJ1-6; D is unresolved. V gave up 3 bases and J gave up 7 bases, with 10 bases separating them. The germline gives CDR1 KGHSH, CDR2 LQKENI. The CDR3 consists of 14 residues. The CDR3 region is CASSPVSRNSPLHF. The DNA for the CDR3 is TGTGCCAGCTCACCGGTCAGTCGCAATTCACCCCTCCACTTT.

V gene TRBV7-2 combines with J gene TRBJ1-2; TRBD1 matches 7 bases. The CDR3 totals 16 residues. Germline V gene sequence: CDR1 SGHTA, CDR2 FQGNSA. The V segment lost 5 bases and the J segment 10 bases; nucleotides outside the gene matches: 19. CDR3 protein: CASSPQTGTASYDYTF. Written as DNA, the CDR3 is TGTGCCAGCAGCCCGCAGACCGGGACAGCTTCTTACGACTACACCTTC.

CDR3 loop: CASYLYGYTF. CDR3 bases: TGTGCCAGCTACCTCTATGGCTACACCTTC. The chain is built from TRBV6-5 and TRBJ1-2; D call uncertain. Germline values: CDR1 MNHEY, CDR2 SVGAGI. V was cut by 8 bases and J by 4 bases, with 5 bases left in between. This CDR3 spans 10 amino acids.